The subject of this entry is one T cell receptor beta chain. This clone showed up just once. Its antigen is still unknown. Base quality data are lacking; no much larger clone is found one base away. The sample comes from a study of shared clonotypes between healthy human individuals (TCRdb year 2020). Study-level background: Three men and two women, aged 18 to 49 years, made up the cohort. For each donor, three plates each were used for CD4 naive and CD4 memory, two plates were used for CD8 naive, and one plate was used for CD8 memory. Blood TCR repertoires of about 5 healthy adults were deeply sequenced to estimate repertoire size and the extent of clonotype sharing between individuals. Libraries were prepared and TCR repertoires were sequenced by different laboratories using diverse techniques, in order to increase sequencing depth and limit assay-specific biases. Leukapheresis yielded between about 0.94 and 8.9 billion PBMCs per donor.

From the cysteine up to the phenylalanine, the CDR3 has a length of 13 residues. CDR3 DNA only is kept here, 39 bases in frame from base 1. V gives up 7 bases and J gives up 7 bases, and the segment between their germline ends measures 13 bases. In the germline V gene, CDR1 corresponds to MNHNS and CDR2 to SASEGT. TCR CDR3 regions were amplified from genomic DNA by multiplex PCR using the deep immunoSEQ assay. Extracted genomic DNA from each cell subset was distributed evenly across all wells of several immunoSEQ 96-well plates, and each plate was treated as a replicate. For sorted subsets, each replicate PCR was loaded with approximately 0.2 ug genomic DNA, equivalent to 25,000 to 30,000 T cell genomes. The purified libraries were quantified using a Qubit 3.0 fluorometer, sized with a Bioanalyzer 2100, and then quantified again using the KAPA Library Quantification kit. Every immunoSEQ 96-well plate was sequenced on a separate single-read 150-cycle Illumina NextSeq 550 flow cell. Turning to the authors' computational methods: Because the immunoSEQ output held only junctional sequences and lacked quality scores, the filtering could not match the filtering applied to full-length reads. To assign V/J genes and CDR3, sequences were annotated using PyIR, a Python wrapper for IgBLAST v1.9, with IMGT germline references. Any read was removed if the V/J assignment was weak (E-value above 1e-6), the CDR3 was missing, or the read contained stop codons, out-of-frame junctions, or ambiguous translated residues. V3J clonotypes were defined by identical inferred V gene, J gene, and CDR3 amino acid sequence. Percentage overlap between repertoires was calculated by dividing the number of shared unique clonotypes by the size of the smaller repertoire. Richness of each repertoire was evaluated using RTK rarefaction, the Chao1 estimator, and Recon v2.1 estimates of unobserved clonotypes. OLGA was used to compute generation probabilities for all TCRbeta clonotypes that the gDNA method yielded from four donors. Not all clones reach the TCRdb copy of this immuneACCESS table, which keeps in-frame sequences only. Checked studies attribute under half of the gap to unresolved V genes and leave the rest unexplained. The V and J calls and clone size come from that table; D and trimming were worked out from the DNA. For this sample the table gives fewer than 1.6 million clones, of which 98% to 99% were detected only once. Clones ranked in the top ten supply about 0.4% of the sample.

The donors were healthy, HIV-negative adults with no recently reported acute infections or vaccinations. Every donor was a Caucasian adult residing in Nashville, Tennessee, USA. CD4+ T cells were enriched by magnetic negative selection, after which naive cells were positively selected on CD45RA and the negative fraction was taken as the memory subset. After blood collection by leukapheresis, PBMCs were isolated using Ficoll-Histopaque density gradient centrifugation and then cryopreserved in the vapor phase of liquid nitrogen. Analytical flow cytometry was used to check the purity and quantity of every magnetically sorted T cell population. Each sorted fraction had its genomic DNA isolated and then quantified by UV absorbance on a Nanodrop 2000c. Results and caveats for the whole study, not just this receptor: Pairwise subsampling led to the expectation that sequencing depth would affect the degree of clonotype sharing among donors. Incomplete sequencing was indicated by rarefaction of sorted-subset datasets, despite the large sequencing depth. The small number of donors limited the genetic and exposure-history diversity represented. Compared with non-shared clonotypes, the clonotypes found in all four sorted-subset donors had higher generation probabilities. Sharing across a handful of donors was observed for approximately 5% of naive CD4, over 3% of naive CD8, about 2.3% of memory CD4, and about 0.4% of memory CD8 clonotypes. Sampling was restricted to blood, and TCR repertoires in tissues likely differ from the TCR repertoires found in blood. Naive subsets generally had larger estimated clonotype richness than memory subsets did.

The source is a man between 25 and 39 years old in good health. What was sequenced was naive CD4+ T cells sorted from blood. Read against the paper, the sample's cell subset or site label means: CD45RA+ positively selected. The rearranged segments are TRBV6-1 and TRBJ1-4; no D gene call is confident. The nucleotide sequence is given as TGTGCCAGCAAACTTGTCATGGGTGAAAAACTGTTTTTT. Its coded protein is CASKLVMGEKLFF.